Listed here is a single T cell receptor beta chain. Its specificity is unknown. Germline CDR1 MNHEY, CDR2 SVGAGI. The CDR3 spans 14 residues. V lost 4 bases and J 1 base, leaving 10 bases between the germline ends. This entry belongs to a study of cytomegalovirus exposure and HLA in healthy donors. Study-wide findings and caveats: According to the study, around 150 TCR beta chains were cytomegalovirus-associated. Trimming of TCR beta V- and J-genes showed a link, identified in a later analysis, to a missense DCLRE1C variant.

Primers included in the PCR were 60 Vbeta and 13 Jbeta primers. Method: immunoSEQ multiplex PCR; TCRdb's copy keeps in-frame clones and lacks some. This table lists approximately 51,000 clones. Among the donors, all were healthy bone marrow donors. The TCR originated in a middle-aged man in good health and CMV-seropositive. Sequencing was carried out using PBMCs. The rearrangement uses TRBV6-5 and TRBJ1-1; D gene unclear. CDR3 bases: TGTGCCAGCAGTTCTCGGACTGGGAACACTGAAGCTTTCTTT. Encoded protein: CASSSRTGNTEAFF.